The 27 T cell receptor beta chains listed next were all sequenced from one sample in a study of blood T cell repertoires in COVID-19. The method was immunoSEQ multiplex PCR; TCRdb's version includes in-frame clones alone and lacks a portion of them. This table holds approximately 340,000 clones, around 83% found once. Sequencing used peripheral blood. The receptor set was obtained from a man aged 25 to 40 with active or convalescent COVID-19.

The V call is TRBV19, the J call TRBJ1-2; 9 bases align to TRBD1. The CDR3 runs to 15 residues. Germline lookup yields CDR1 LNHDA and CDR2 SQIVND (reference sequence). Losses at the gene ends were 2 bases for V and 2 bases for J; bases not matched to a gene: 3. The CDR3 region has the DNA TGTGCCAGTAGTATACCCGGGACAGGGAACTATGGCTACACCTTC. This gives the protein CASSIPGTGNYGYTF.

CDR3 in amino acids: CASRQGGSYEQYF. The CDR3 bases are TGCGCCAGCAGACAAGGGGGATCCTACGAGCAGTACTTC. The gene calls are TRBV10-1 and TRBJ2-7, with a possible D match to TRBD1 (6 bases). This CDR3 has 13 residues. Germline CDR1 WNHNN, CDR2 SYGVQD (reference sequence). The V end was cut by 6 bases, the J end by 1 base, with 10 bases between.

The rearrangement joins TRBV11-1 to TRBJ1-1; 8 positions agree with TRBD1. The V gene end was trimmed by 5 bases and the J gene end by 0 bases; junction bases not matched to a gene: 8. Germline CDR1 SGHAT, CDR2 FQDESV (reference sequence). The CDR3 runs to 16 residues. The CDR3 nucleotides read TGTGCCAGCAGCCCCGGGACAGGTAGATTGAACACTGAAGCTTTCTTT. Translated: CASSPGTGRLNTEAFF.

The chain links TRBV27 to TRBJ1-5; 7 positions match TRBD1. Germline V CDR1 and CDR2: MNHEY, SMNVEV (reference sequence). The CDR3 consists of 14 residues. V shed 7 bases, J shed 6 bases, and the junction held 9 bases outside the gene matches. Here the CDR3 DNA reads TGTGCCAGCATGCCAGGGGGAGTCGGTCAGCCCCAGCATTTT. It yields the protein CASMPGGVGQPQHF.

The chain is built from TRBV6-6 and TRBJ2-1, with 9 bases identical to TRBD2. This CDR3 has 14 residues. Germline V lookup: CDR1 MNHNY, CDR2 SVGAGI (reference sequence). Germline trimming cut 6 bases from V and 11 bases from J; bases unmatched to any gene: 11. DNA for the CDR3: TGTGCCAGCAGCATTAGCGGGGGTACAATGAAGCAGTTCTTC. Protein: CASSISGGTMKQFF.

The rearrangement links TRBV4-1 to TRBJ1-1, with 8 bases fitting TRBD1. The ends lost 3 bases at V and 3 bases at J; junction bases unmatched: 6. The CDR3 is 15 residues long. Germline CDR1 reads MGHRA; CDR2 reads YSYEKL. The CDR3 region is CASSHPRGLDTEAFF. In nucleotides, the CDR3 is TGCGCCAGCAGCCACCCCAGGGGGCTAGACACTGAAGCTTTCTTT.

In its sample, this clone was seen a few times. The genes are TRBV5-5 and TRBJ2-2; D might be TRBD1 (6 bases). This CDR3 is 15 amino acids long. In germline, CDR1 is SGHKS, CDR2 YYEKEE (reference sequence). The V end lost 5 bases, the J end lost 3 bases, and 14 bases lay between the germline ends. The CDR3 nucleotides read TGTGCCAGCAGTCTGAGGGACATTGACACCGGGGAGCTGTTTTTT. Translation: CASSLRDIDTGELFF.

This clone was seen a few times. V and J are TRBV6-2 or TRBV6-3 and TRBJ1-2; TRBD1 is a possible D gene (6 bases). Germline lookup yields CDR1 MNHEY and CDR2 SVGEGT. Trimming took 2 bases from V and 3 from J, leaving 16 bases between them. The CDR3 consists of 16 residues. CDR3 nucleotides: TGTGCCAGCAGTTACCTTCTTGGCAGGGGTGACTATGGCTACACCTTC. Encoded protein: CASSYLLGRGDYGYTF.

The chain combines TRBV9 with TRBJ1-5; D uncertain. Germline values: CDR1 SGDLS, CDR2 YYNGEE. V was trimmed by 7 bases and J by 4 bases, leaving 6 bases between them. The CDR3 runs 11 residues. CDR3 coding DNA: TGTGCCAGCGGAGGAAATCAGCCCCAGCATTTT. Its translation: CASGGNQPQHF.

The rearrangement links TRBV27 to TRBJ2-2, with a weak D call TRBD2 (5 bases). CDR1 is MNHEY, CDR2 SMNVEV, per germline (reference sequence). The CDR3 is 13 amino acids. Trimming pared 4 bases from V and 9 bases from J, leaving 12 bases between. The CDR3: CASSYSGKRELFF. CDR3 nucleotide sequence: TGTGCCAGCAGTTATTCCGGGAAAAGGGAGCTGTTTTTT.

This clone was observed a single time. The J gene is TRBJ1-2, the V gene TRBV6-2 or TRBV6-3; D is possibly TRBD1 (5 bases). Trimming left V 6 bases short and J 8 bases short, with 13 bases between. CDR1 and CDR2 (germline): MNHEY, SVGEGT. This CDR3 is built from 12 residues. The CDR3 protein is CASSPEGYGYTF. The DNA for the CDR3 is TGTGCCAGCAGCCCGGAGGGGTACGGCTACACCTTC.

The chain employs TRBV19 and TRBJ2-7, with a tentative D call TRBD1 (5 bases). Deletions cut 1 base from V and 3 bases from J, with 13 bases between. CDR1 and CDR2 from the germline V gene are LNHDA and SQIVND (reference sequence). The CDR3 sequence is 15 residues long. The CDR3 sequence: CASSIVTGQRYEQYF. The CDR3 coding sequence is TGTGCCAGTAGTATAGTCACAGGACAACGCTACGAGCAGTACTTC.

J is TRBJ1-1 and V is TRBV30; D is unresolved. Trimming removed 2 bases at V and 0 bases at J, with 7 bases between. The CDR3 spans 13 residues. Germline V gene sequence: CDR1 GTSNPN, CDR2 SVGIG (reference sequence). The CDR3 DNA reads TGTGCCTGGAGTTGGCGGATGAACACTGAAGCTTTCTTT. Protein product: CAWSWRMNTEAFF.

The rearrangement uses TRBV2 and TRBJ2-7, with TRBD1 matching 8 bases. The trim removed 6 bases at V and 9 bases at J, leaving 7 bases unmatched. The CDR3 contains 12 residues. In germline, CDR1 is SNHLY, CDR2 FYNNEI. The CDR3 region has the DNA TGTGCCAGCAGCGCGGACAGGGTCGGGCAGTACTTC. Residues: CASSADRVGQYF.

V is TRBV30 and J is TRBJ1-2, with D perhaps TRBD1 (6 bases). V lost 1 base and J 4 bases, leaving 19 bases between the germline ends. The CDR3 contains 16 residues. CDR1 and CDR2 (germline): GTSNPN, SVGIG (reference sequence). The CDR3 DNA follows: TGTGCCTGGAGTGCCTACAGTAACCTGGACAGCTATGGCTACACCTTC. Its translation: CAWSAYSNLDSYGYTF.

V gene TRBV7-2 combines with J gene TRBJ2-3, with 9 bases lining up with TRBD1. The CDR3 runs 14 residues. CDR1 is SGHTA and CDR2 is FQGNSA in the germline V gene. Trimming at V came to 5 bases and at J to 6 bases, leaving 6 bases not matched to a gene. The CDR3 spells CASSPGTGMDTQYF. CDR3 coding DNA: TGTGCCAGCAGCCCCGGGACAGGGATGGATACGCAGTATTTT.

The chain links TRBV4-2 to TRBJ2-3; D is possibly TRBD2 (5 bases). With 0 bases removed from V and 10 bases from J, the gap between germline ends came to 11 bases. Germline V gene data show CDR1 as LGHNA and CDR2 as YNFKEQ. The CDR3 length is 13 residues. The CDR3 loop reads CASSQEEGQPQYF. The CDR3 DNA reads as TGTGCCAGCAGCCAAGAAGAGGGTCAGCCGCAGTATTTT.

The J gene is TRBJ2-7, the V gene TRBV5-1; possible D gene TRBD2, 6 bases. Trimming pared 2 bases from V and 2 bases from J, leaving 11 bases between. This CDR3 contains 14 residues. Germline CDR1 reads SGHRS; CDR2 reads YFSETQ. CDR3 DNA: TGCGCCAGCAGCTTACAAGCGGGTCCCTACGAGCAGTACTTC. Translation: CASSLQAGPYEQYF.

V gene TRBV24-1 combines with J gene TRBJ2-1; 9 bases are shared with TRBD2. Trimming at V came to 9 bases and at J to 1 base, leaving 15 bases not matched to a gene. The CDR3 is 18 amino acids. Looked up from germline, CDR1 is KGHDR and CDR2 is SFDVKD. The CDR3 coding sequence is TGTGCCACCGCGTCGTCGTTGCCTAGCGGGACTTCCTACAATGAGCAGTTCTTC. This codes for CATASSLPSGTSYNEQFF.

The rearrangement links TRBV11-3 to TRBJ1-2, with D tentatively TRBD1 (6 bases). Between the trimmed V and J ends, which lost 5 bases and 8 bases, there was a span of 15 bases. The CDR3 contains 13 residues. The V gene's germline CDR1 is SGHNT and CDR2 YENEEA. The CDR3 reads CASSHPQGRGYTF. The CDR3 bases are TGTGCCAGCAGCCACCCACAGGGACGGGGCTACACCTTC.

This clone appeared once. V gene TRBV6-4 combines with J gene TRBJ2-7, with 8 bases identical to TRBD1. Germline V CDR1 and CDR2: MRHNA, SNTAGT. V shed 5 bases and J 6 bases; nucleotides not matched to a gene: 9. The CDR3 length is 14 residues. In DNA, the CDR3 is TGTGCCAGCAGTCCGGACAGGGAGGCGGGCGAGCAGTACTTC. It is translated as CASSPDREAGEQYF.

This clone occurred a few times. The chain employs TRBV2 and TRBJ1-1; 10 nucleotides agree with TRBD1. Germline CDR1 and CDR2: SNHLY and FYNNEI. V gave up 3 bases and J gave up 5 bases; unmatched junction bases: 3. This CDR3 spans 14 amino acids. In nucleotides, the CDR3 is TGTGCCAGCAGTGATAGGACAGGGGGGACTGAAGCTTTCTTT. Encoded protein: CASSDRTGGTEAFF.

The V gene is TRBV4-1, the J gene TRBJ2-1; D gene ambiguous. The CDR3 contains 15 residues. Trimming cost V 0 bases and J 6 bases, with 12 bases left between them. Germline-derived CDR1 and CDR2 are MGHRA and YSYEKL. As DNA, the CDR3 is TGCGCCAGCAGCCAAGAGACGTATTCGGGCAATGAGCAGTTCTTC. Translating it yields CASSQETYSGNEQFF.

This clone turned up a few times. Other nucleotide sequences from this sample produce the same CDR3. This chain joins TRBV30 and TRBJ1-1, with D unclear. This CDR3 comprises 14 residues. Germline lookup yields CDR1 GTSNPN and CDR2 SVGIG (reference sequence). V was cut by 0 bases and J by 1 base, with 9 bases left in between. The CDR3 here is CAWSVTAGNTEAFF. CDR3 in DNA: TGTGCCTGGAGTGTAACTGCAGGGAACACTGAAGCTTTCTTT.

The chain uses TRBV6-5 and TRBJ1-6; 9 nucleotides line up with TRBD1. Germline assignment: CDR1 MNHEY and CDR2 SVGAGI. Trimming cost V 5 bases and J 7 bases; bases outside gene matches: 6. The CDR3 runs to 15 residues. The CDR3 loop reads CASSRQGVGNSPLHF. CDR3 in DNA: TGTGCCAGCAGTCGACAGGGGGTAGGGAATTCACCCCTCCACTTT.

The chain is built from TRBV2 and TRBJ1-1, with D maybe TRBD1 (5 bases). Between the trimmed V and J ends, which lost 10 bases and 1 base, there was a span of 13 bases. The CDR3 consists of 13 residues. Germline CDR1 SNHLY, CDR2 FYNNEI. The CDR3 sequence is CATGGGWNTEAFF. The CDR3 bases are TGTGCCACCGGGGGGGGATGGAACACTGAAGCTTTCTTT.

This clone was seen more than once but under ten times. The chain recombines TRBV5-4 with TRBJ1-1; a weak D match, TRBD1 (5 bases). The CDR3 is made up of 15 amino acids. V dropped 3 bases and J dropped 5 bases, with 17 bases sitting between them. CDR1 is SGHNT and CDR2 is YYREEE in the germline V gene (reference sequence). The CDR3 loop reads CASSSPGRGGTEAFF. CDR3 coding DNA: TGTGCCAGCAGCTCCCCGGGAAGGGGAGGAACTGAAGCTTTCTTT.